This T cell receptor beta chain was documented in a study of T-cell reconstitution after alpha-beta-depleted transplantation in children. Researchers prepared the TCRbeta library using unique molecular identifiers, the study reports. TCRdb recomputed calls from the PCR reads with MiXCR, one row per CDR3 protein. The sample has some 350,000 distinct CDR3 sequences, about a tenth seen once. CDR3 size: 17 residues. The V gene's germline CDR1 is SEHNR and CDR2 FQNEAQ (reference sequence). The V gene end was trimmed by 5 bases and the J gene end by 5 bases; junction bases not matched to a gene: 16. This clonotype was counted between two and nine times.

The chain combines TRBV7-9 with TRBJ2-3; the match to TRBD2 covers 7 bases. Sequencing was performed on PBMCs from the stem cell graft donor, taken from the stem cell graft. The receptor was isolated from a human donor who donated a stem cell graft to a child with acute lymphoblastic leukemia. The CDR3, as DNA: TGTGCCAGCAGCCCCACTGGGAGCGGGATCTTAAAAGATACGCAGTATTTT. Its protein product is CASSPTGSGILKDTQYF.